This T cell receptor beta chain came from a study of T cell changes during pregnancy in multiple sclerosis. Sequencing used immunoSEQ multiplex PCR; TCRdb keeps in-frame clones, though not all of them. This sample carries 55,000 or so clones, approximately 90% of them seen once, and the ten largest clones take around 0.57%. Germline V gene data show CDR1 as MDHEN and CDR2 as SYDVKM. The CDR3 extends over 16 amino acids. Trimming took off 4 bases at V and 5 bases at J, with 18 bases between the two ends. The TCR originated in a female donor with multiple sclerosis, enrolled in a pregnancy study. Sequenced here: CD4+ T cells from peripheral blood mononuclear cells, sampled in the first trimester of pregnancy. This chain connects TRBV28 to TRBJ2-1; tentative D call: TRBD2 (6 bases). The CDR3 protein is CASSSSGTQSHNEQFF. The CDR3 DNA reads TGTGCCAGCAGTTCCTCCGGGACTCAGTCCCACAATGAGCAGTTCTTC.